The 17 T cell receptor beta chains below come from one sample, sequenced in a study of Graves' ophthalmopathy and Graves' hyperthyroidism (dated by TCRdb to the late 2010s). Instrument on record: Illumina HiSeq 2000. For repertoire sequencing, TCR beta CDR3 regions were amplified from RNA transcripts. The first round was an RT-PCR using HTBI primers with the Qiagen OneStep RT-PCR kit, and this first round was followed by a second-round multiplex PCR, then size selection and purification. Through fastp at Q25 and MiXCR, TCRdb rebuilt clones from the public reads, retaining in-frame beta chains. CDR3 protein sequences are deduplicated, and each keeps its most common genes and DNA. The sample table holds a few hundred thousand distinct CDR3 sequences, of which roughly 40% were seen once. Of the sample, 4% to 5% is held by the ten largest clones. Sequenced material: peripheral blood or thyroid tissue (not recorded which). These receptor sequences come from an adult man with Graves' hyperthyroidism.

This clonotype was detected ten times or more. For the CDR3, the DNA is TGTGCCAGCAGCCCGGAGGCGGGAGTTGGCTACGAGCAGTACTTC. Its protein is CASSPEAGVGYEQYF. The chain employs TRBV7-6 and TRBJ2-7; 7 bases are shared with TRBD2. The germline V gene has CDR1 SGHVS and CDR2 FNYEAQ. V dropped 5 bases and J dropped 3; count of bases not matched to a gene: 10. CDR3 length equals 15 residues.

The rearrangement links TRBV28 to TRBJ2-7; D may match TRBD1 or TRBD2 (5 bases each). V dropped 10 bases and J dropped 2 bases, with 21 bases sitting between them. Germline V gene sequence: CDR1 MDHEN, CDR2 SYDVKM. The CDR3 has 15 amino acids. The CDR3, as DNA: TGTGCCACCCTTCGAGACAGCGGATATGCCTACGAGCAGTACTTC. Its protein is CATLRDSGYAYEQYF.

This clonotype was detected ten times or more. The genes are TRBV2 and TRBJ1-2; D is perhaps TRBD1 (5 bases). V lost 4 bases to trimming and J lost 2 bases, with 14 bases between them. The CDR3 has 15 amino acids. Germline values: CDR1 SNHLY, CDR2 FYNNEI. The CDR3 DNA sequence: TGTGCCAGCAGTGGGGGCCCGGGAGGGAACTATGGCTACACCTTC. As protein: CASSGGPGGNYGYTF.

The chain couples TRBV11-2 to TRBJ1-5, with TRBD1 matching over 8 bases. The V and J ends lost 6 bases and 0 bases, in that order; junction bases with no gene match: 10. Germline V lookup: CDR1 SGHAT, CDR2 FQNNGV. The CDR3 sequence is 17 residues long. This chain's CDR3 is CASSFSGGEYSNQPQHF. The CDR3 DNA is TGTGCCAGCAGTTTCTCAGGGGGCGAATATAGCAATCAGCCCCAGCATTTT.

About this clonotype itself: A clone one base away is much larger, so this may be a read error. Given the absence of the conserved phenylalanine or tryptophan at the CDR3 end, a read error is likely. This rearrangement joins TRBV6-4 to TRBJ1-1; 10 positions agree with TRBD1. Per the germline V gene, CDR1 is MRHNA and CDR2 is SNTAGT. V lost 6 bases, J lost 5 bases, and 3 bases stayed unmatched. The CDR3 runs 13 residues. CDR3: CASRGQGSTEAFI. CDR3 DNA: TGTGCCAGCAGGGGACAGGGGAGTACTGAAGCTTTCATT.

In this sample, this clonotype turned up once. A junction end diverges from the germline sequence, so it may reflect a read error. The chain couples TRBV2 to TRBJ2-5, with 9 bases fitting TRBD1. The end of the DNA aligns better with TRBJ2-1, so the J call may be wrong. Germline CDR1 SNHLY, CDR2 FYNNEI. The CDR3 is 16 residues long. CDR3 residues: CATSDSGQGTIDEQFF. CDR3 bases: TGTGCCACCAGTGATTCCGGACAGGGGACCATCGATGAGCAGTTCTTC.

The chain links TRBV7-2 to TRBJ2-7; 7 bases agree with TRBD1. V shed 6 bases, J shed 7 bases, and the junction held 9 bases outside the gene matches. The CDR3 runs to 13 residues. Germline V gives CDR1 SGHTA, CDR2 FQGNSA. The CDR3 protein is CASSEADRVEQYF. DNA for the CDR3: TGTGCCAGCAGTGAAGCCGACAGGGTTGAGCAGTACTTC.

The CDR3 reads CASSDGTINSPLHF. CDR3 in DNA: TGTGCCAGCAGCGACGGGACAATTAATTCACCCCTCCACTTT. The chain combines TRBV2 with TRBJ1-6; perhaps TRBD1 as D (6 bases). Trimming took 6 bases from V and 6 from J, leaving 12 bases between them. The CDR3 length is 14 residues. CDR1 and CDR2 from the germline V gene are SNHLY and FYNNEI.

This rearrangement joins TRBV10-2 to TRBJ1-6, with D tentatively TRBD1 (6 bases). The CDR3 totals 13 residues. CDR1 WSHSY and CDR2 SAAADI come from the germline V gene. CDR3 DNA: TGCGTCAACTCCGGGGGGCCTGGTTCACCCCTCCACTTT. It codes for CVNSGGPGSPLHF.

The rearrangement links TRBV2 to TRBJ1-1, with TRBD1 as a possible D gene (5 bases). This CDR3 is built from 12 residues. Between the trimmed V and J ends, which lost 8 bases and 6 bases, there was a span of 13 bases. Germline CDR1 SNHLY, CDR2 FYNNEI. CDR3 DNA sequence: TGTGCCAGCGGGTTGGGGGTCCCTGAAGCTTTCTTT. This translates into CASGLGVPEAFF. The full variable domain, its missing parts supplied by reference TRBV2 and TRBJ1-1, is EPEVTQTPSHQVTQMGQEVILRCVPISNHLYFYWYRQILGQKVEFLVSFYNNEISEKSEIFDDQFSVERPDGSNFTLKIRSTKLEDSAMYFCASGLGVPEAFFGQGTRLTVV.

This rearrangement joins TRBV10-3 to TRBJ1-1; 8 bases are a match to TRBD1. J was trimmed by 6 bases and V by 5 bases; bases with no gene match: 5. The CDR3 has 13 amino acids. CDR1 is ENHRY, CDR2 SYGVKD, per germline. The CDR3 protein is CAISKTGGAEAFF. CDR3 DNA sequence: TGTGCCATCAGTAAAACAGGGGGAGCTGAAGCTTTCTTT.

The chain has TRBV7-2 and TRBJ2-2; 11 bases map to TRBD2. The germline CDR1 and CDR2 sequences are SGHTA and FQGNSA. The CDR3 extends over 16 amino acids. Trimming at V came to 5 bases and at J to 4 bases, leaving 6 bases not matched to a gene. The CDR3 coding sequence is TGTGCCAGCAGCGTTCTAGCGGGAGGTCTCACCGGGGAGCTGTTTTTT. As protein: CASSVLAGGLTGELFF. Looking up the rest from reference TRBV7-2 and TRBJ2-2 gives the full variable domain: GAGVSQSPSNKVTEKGKDVELRCDPISGHTALYWYRQSLGQGLEFLIYFQGNSAPDKSGLPSDRFSAERTGGSVSTLTIQRTQQEDSAVYLCASSVLAGGLTGELFFGEGSRLTVL.

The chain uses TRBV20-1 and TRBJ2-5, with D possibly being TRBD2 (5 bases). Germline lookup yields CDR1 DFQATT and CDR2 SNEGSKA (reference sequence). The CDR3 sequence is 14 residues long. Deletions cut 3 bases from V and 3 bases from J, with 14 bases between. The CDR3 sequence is CSASDDYQKETQYF. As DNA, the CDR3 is TGCAGTGCTAGTGACGACTACCAAAAAGAGACCCAGTACTTC.

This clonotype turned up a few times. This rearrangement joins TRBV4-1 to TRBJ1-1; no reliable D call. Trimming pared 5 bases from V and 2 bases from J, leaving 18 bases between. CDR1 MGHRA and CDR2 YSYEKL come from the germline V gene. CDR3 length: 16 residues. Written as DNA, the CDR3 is TGCGCCAGCAGCGGCCGGGCCACTCATTTAAACACTGAAGCTTTCTTT. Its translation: CASSGRATHLNTEAFF.

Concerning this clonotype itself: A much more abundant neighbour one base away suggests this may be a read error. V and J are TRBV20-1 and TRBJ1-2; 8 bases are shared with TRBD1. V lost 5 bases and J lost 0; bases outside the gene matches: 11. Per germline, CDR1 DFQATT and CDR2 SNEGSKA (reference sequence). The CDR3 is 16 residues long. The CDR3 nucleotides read TGCAGTGCTGAATCGACCGGGACAGGACCTAACTATGGCTACACCTTC. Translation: CSAESTGTGPNYGYTF.

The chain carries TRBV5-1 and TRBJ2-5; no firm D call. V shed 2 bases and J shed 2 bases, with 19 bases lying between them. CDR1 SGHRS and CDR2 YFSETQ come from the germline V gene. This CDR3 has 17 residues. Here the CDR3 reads CASSLTVPWRLQETQYF. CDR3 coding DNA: TGCGCCAGCAGCTTAACTGTCCCCTGGCGTCTACAAGAGACCCAGTACTTC.

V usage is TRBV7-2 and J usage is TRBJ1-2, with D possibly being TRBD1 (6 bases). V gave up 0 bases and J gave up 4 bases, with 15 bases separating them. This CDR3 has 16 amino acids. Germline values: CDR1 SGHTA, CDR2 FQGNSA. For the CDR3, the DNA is TGTGCCAGCAGCTTAGCGGGGTCCCGGGACATCTATGGCTACACCTTC. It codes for CASSLAGSRDIYGYTF.